Following are 26 T cell receptor beta chains from one sample sequenced in a study of control samples from healthy donors and cancer patients. Profiling relied on immunoSEQ multiplex PCR, and the TCRdb table lists in-frame clones only, not all of them. The sample shows 75,000 to 100,000 clones, nearly 90% of them seen only once. Sequencing was carried out using blood. The receptors come from a man aged 50-60 years in good health.

The chain uses TRBV25-1 and TRBJ1-3; no reliable D call. Germline V gene lookup returns CDR1 MGHDK and CDR2 SYGVNS. The CDR3 spans 15 residues. V was clipped by 1 base and J by 1 base, with 8 bases between them. The DNA of the CDR3 is TGTGCCAGCAGTGAATTCGGGTTTTCTGGAAACACCATATATTTT. This translates into CASSEFGFSGNTIYF.

Here the CDR3 DNA reads TGTGCCAGCAGCCCGACAGGGGATATCCTATATGGCTACACCTTC. Translation: CASSPTGDILYGYTF. The V and J genes are TRBV7-2 and TRBJ1-2; 8 bases map to TRBD1. The CDR3 length is 15 residues. Germline CDR1 reads SGHTA; CDR2 reads FQGNSA. The junction had 10 bases not matched to a gene; V was cut back by 5 bases and J by 5 bases.

The rearrangement joins TRBV6-6 to TRBJ1-6, with D tentatively TRBD1 (6 bases). The CDR3 contains 16 residues. V lost 5 bases and J 0 bases, leaving 11 bases between the germline ends. The germline gives CDR1 MNHNY, CDR2 SVGAGI (reference sequence). CDR3 bases: TGTGCCAGCAGTCTCCAGGGGAGCTCCTATAATTCACCCCTCCACTTT. The encoded protein is CASSLQGSSYNSPLHF.

The chain has TRBV19 and TRBJ1-5; 7 positions match TRBD1. The CDR3 runs 14 residues. Trimming cost V 6 bases and J 7 bases; bases outside gene matches: 9. In germline, CDR1 is LNHDA, CDR2 SQIVND (reference sequence). DNA for the CDR3: TGTGCCAGTAGCAGGGGGAGAGGGCCCCAGCCCCAGCATTTT. Protein sequence: CASSRGRGPQPQHF.

V is TRBV7-9 and J is TRBJ2-7; the match to TRBD1 covers 7 bases. The V and J ends lost 4 bases and 4 bases, in that order; junction bases with no gene match: 7. The length of the CDR3 is 14 residues. From germline, CDR1 is SEHNR and CDR2 FQNEAQ (reference sequence). CDR3 DNA sequence: TGTGCCAGCAGCTGGGTGACAGGGCCTTACGAGCAGTACTTC. It is translated as CASSWVTGPYEQYF. The variable domain in full, with the rest retrieved from reference TRBV7-9 and TRBJ2-7, is DTGVSQNPRHKITKRGQNVTFRCDPISEHNRLYWYRQTLGQGPEFLTYFQNEAQLEKSRLLSDRFSAERPKGSFSTLEIQRTEQGDSAMYLCASSWVTGPYEQYFGPGTRLTVT.

In this sample, this clone turned up a few times. J is TRBJ2-3 and V is TRBV3-1 (or the pseudogene TRBV3-2); D is unresolved. The length of the CDR3 is 11 residues. V lost 1 base to trimming and J lost 7 bases, with 3 bases between them. Germline values: CDR1 LGHDT, CDR2 YNNKEL (reference sequence). The CDR3 spells CASSQGYTQYF. DNA for the CDR3: TGTGCCAGCAGCCAAGGTTATACGCAGTATTTT.

Here the CDR3 DNA reads TGTGCCTGGAGATCCGGGACGGTCCCCTATAATTCACCCCTCCACTTT. Residues: CAWRSGTVPYNSPLHF. The chain couples TRBV30 to TRBJ1-6; D possibly corresponds to TRBD1 (5 bases). The CDR3 runs to 16 residues. The V and J ends lost 3 bases and 2 bases respectively, with 14 bases between them. From germline, CDR1 is GTSNPN and CDR2 SVGIG (reference sequence).

This rearrangement joins TRBV6-5 to TRBJ2-2; TRBD2 might be the D (5 bases). The length of the CDR3 is 13 residues. Germline V gene sequence: CDR1 MNHEY, CDR2 SVGAGI. The V end was cut by 10 bases, the J end by 2 bases, with 11 bases between. This CDR3 is CAIQDSNTGELFF. DNA for the CDR3: TGTGCCATTCAGGACTCTAACACCGGGGAGCTGTTTTTT.

This clone came up once. The chain uses TRBV5-6 and TRBJ1-3; TRBD1 is a possible D gene (6 bases). V shed 0 bases and J shed 7 bases, with 17 bases lying between them. The CDR3 loop spans 16 amino acids. The V gene's germline CDR1 is SGHDT and CDR2 YYEEEE. In DNA form, the CDR3 reads TGTGCCAGCAGCTTGGCCGTCGCAGGGGCTATGAACACCATATATTTT. As protein: CASSLAVAGAMNTIYF.

The gene calls are TRBV5-1 and TRBJ2-3; possibly TRBD2 for D (7 bases). The CDR3 has 15 residues. The germline gives CDR1 SGHRS, CDR2 YFSETQ. Trimming shortened V by 4 bases and J by 5 bases, and 17 bases separated the two germline ends. For the CDR3, the DNA is TGCGCCAGCAGCCGCGGGGGCACGGAGGGAGATACGCAGTATTTT. It codes for CASSRGGTEGDTQYF.

The rearrangement uses TRBV5-6 and TRBJ2-1; 12 nucleotides match TRBD2. Germline values: CDR1 SGHDT, CDR2 YYEEEE. This CDR3 has 16 amino acids. Losses at the gene ends were 6 bases for V and 8 bases for J; bases not matched to a gene: 12. CDR3 sequence reads: CASKTLTSGGNDEQFF. CDR3 DNA sequence: TGTGCCAGCAAAACCTTAACTAGCGGGGGGAACGATGAGCAGTTCTTC.

CDR3 in DNA: TGTGCCAGCAGCTTAGCAGGGGACACAGATACGCAGTATTTT. Translating gives CASSLAGDTDTQYF. The chain recombines TRBV7-6 with TRBJ2-3; TRBD1 is a possible D gene (5 bases). The CDR3 contains 14 residues. CDR1 and CDR2 from the germline V gene are SGHVS and FNYEAQ. V lost 0 bases, J lost 2 bases, and 6 bases lay in between.

The rearrangement uses TRBV5-6 and TRBJ1-1; 9 nucleotides line up with TRBD1. V dropped 2 bases and J dropped 6; count of bases not matched to a gene: 8. CDR3 length: 15 residues. CDR1 is SGHDT, CDR2 YYEEEE, per germline. CDR3 protein: CASSLTGGARPEAFF. The CDR3 bases are TGTGCCAGCAGCTTAACAGGGGGCGCCCGCCCTGAAGCTTTCTTT. Full variable domain (missing parts from reference TRBV5-6 and TRBJ1-1): DAGVTQSPTHLIKTRGQQVTLRCSPKSGHDTVSWYQQALGQGPQFIFQYYEEEERQRGNFPDRFSGHQFPNYSSELNVNALLLGDSALYLCASSLTGGARPEAFFGQGTRLTVV.

V usage is TRBV15 and J usage is TRBJ2-5; 10 bases align to TRBD1. The CDR3 is made up of 16 amino acids. J lost 5 bases, V lost 2 bases, and 8 bases had no gene match. Germline V gene sequence: CDR1 LNHNV, CDR2 YYDKDF (reference sequence). The CDR3 DNA sequence: TGTGCCACCAGCAGACCCGACAGGGGGCTCGAGGAGACCCAGTACTTC. It translates to CATSRPDRGLEETQYF.

J is TRBJ1-1 and V is TRBV24-1; tentative D call: TRBD1 (6 bases). The CDR3 is 15 amino acids. Per the germline V gene, CDR1 is KGHDR and CDR2 is SFDVKD. V dropped 0 bases and J dropped 8 bases, with 15 bases sitting between them. CDR3 loop: CATSDLRGGFWEAFF. The DNA of the CDR3 is TGTGCCACCAGTGATTTGAGAGGGGGATTCTGGGAAGCTTTCTTT.

The chain joins TRBV2 to TRBJ2-7, with 8 positions matching TRBD2. V gave up 3 bases and J gave up 3 bases; unmatched junction bases: 4. The length of the CDR3 is 14 residues. CDR1 and CDR2 from the germline V gene are SNHLY and FYNNEI. CDR3 in amino acids: CASSEASGRYEQYF. CDR3 DNA sequence: TGTGCCAGCAGTGAGGCTAGCGGGCGCTACGAGCAGTACTTC.

The V call is TRBV9, the J call TRBJ2-3, with TRBD2 matching 10 bases. Looked up from germline, CDR1 is SGDLS and CDR2 is YYNGEE. V was pared by 0 bases and J by 5 bases, with 9 bases of the junction left unmatched. This CDR3 is 17 amino acids long. The chain's CDR3 is CASSVDPSGGAKDTQYF. As DNA, the CDR3 is TGTGCCAGCAGCGTAGATCCCAGCGGGGGGGCGAAAGATACGCAGTATTTT.

The V gene is TRBV4-2, the J gene TRBJ1-1, with D perhaps matching TRBD1 (6 bases). Per germline, CDR1 LGHNA and CDR2 YNFKEQ. This CDR3 is built from 15 residues. Trimming pared 2 bases from V and 0 bases from J, leaving 10 bases between. The CDR3 loop reads CASSQSGVMNTEAFF. In DNA form, the CDR3 reads TGTGCCAGCAGCCAATCAGGGGTCATGAACACTGAAGCTTTCTTT.

The chain is built from TRBV7-9 and TRBJ1-4; D gene ambiguous. Deletions cut 2 bases from V and 3 bases from J, with 16 bases between. The CDR3 loop spans 17 amino acids. Germline values: CDR1 SEHNR, CDR2 FQNEAQ (reference sequence). The CDR3 region is CASSLSRSVRSNEKLFF. For the CDR3, the DNA is TGTGCCAGCAGCTTAAGTCGGTCAGTAAGGTCTAATGAAAAACTGTTTTTT.

The V gene is TRBV5-1, the J gene TRBJ1-4; D remains ambiguous. Germline CDR1 reads SGHRS; CDR2 reads YFSETQ. CDR3 length: 16 residues. Trimming took 1 base from V and 5 from J, leaving 15 bases between them. This chain's CDR3 is CASSLSKGLNNEKLFF. The CDR3 nucleotides are TGCGCCAGCAGCTTGTCTAAAGGACTCAACAATGAAAAACTGTTTTTT.

This chain connects TRBV7-2 to TRBJ2-3; D is ambiguous. Trimming took 1 base from V and 4 from J, leaving 15 bases between them. Germline V lookup: CDR1 SGHTA, CDR2 FQGNSA. This CDR3 region has 16 residues. In DNA, the CDR3 is TGTGCCAGCAGCTTAGACACGAATACACCACCAGATACGCAGTATTTT. It codes for CASSLDTNTPPDTQYF. Looking up the rest from reference TRBV7-2 and TRBJ2-3 gives the full variable domain: GAGVSQSPSNKVTEKGKDVELRCDPISGHTALYWYRQSLGQGLEFLIYFQGNSAPDKSGLPSDRFSAERTGGSVSTLTIQRTQQEDSAVYLCASSLDTNTPPDTQYFGPGTRLTVL.

The V and J genes are TRBV5-6 and TRBJ2-7, with D possibly matching TRBD1 (6 bases). CDR1 SGHDT and CDR2 YYEEEE come from the germline V gene. V was pared by 0 bases and J by 3 bases, with 22 bases between. The CDR3 runs 18 residues. The CDR3 DNA follows: TGTGCCAGCAGCTTGGCGTACTTGAGAGGACAGAGAAGCTACGAGCAGTACTTC. Translation gives CASSLAYLRGQRSYEQYF.

This chain links TRBV7-3 with TRBJ1-1; D ambiguous. The CDR3 length is 13 residues. The germline V gene has CDR1 SGHTA and CDR2 FQGTGA. V lost 5 bases to trimming and J lost 1 base, with 8 bases between them. CDR3 sequence (DNA): TGTGCCAGCAGCAGAGGACGGAACACTGAAGCTTTCTTT. Amino acid sequence: CASSRGRNTEAFF.

The rearrangement uses TRBV19 and TRBJ1-1; D gene ambiguous. Germline CDR1 is LNHDA and CDR2 is SQIVND (reference sequence). Trimming left V 3 bases short and J 0 bases short, with 5 bases between. The CDR3 covers 13 residues. CDR3: CASSMDVNTEAFF. The CDR3 nucleotides are TGTGCCAGTAGTATGGATGTGAACACTGAAGCTTTCTTT.

The chain is built from TRBV10-3 and TRBJ1-1; D remains unclear. Trimming left V 3 bases short and J 11 bases short, with 10 bases between. This CDR3 region has 11 residues. The germline CDR1 and CDR2 sequences are ENHRY and SYGVKD. In DNA form, the CDR3 reads TGTGCCATCAGTGATGGGGTTACGGCTTTCTTT. Translating gives CAISDGVTAFF.

The CDR3 is CASSPEGTPGGTGELFF. CDR3 bases: TGCGCCAGCAGCCCGGAGGGGACCCCGGGTGGGACCGGGGAGCTGTTTTTT. The chain uses TRBV5-1 and TRBJ2-2; perhaps TRBD2 as D (6 bases). The CDR3 has 17 residues. Trimming stripped 4 bases from V and 5 bases from J, with 21 bases between. Germline CDR1 SGHRS, CDR2 YFSETQ.